The 20 T cell receptor beta chains below all came from one sample that was sequenced in a study of blood T cell repertoires in COVID-19. The protocol was immunoSEQ multiplex PCR, while the TCRdb copy is restricted to in-frame clones and leaves out a portion. The table records about 28,000 clones, around nine tenths of them present only once. Source material: peripheral blood. These TCRs come from a human donor in a cohort sampled during active COVID-19.

This clone came up once. V is TRBV10-3 and J is TRBJ2-1; 16 nucleotides align to TRBD2. The CDR3 is 20 residues long. Germline lookup yields CDR1 ENHRY and CDR2 SYGVKD. Losses at the gene ends were 5 bases for V and 0 bases for J; bases not matched to a gene: 10. The chain's CDR3 is CAISTTGTSGGAGSYNEQFF. CDR3 nucleotides: TGTGCCATCAGTACCACCGGGACTAGCGGGGGGGCTGGCTCCTACAATGAGCAGTTCTTC.

This sequence joins TRBV20-1 and TRBJ2-1; maybe TRBD2 (5 bases). Germline V gives CDR1 DFQATT, CDR2 SNEGSKA (reference sequence). This CDR3 contains 15 residues. V was shortened by 3 bases and J by 4 bases, with 16 bases between the two germline ends. The DNA for the CDR3 is TGCAGTGCTAGTTTAAGCCTAGCCGGATACAATGAGCAGTTCTTC. It translates to CSASLSLAGYNEQFF.

This clone has a single count. The chain combines TRBV19 with TRBJ1-2; D might be TRBD1 (6 bases). Germline V gives CDR1 LNHDA, CDR2 SQIVND (reference sequence). The CDR3 contains 13 residues. V gave up 4 bases and J gave up 8 bases, with 14 bases separating them. The CDR3 loop reads CASSTQGTTGYTF. The CDR3 DNA is TGTGCCAGTAGTACACAGGGTACTACAGGCTACACCTTC. The full variable domain, with the rest looked up from reference TRBV19 and TRBJ1-2, is DGGITQSPKYLFRKEGQNVTLSCEQNLNHDAMYWYRQDPGQGLRLIYYSQIVNDFQKGDIAEGYSVSREKKESFPLTVTSAQKNPTAFYLCASSTQGTTGYTFGSGTRLTVV.

In this sample, this clone turned up once. The chain combines TRBV5-6 with TRBJ1-2; 9 nucleotides align to TRBD1. The CDR3 runs 14 residues. V lost 7 bases, J lost 6 bases, and 10 bases stayed unmatched. Germline V gene lookup returns CDR1 SGHDT and CDR2 YYEEEE. The CDR3 loop is CASGNGGTGNGYTF. The CDR3 DNA sequence: TGTGCCAGCGGGAACGGGGGGACAGGGAATGGCTACACCTTC.

The V gene is TRBV18, the J gene TRBJ1-2; possibly TRBD1 for D (5 bases). The CDR3 has 12 amino acids. V dropped 5 bases and J dropped 7 bases, with 11 bases sitting between them. Germline V gene sequence: CDR1 KGHSH, CDR2 LQKENI. The chain's CDR3 is CASSTQGGGYTF. CDR3 coding DNA: TGTGCCAGCTCAACCCAGGGAGGTGGCTACACCTTC.

This chain links TRBV20-1 with TRBJ2-7; D is undetermined. The CDR3 has 11 residues. Germline V lookup: CDR1 DFQATT, CDR2 SNEGSKA (reference sequence). Between the trimmed V and J ends, which lost 6 bases and 6 bases, there was a span of 12 bases. This CDR3 reads CSAARRSEQYF. The CDR3 bases are TGCAGTGCCGCGAGGCGGAGCGAGCAGTACTTC.

The rearrangement joins TRBV7-2 to TRBJ2-3; possibly TRBD1 for D (5 bases). V dropped 5 bases and J dropped 1 base, with 10 bases sitting between them. CDR1 and CDR2 from the germline V gene are SGHTA and FQGNSA. There are 14 residues in the CDR3. The CDR3 bases are TGTGCCAGCAGCAAACAGACAGGCACAGATACGCAGTATTTT. Translating it yields CASSKQTGTDTQYF.

V gene TRBV7-2 combines with J gene TRBJ2-1, with a tentative D call TRBD2 (5 bases). The germline gives CDR1 SGHTA, CDR2 FQGNSA. The CDR3 runs 16 residues. Deletions cut 6 bases from V and 4 bases from J, with 19 bases between. The CDR3 loop reads CASRTLSGGGYNEQFF. In DNA, the CDR3 is TGTGCCAGCAGAACCCTGAGCGGCGGTGGGTACAATGAGCAGTTCTTC.

J is TRBJ2-3 and V is TRBV21-1; the table's D gene call, TRBD1, was not cross checked with the DNA. TRBV21-1 is an annotated pseudogene. This CDR3 is built from 18 residues. The CDR3 nucleotides are TGTGCCAGCAGCAAACGGCTACCAGACAGGGGAGATGTAGATACGCAGTATTTT. Amino acids: CASSKRLPDRGDVDTQYF.

The chain combines TRBV6-6 with TRBJ1-4; the D is unclear. Trimming pared 2 bases from V and 7 bases from J, leaving 14 bases between. Germline CDR1 reads MNHNY; CDR2 reads SVGAGI (reference sequence). The CDR3 has 15 amino acids. The CDR3 spells CASSYPGARGEKLFF. The CDR3 DNA sequence: TGTGCCAGCAGTTACCCGGGAGCACGTGGTGAAAAACTGTTTTTT.

V gene TRBV15 combines with J gene TRBJ2-5; 8 positions agree with TRBD1. The CDR3 is made up of 13 amino acids. Per germline, CDR1 LNHNV and CDR2 YYDKDF (reference sequence). J lost 4 bases, V lost 9 bases, and 7 bases had no gene match. The CDR3 DNA follows: TGTGCCACGATAGGACAGGGAGGAGAGACCCAGTACTTC. It codes for CATIGQGGETQYF.

V and J are TRBV6-6 and TRBJ2-2; TRBD2 matches at 7 bases. This CDR3 comprises 16 residues. V shed 5 bases, J shed 0 bases, and the junction held 6 bases outside the gene matches. Germline V gene data show CDR1 as MNHNY and CDR2 as SVGAGI (reference sequence). In DNA, the CDR3 is TGTGCCAGCAGTGCCTCTCTAGCGGCGAACACCGGGGAGCTGTTTTTT. Translated: CASSASLAANTGELFF.

The J gene is TRBJ2-7, the V gene TRBV29-1; the match to TRBD1 covers 9 bases. The J segment lost 4 bases and the V segment lost 7 bases, leaving 8 bases of the junction unmatched. CDR3 size: 13 residues. In germline, CDR1 is SQVTM, CDR2 ANQGSEA. CDR3 nucleotides: TGCAGCGCATCGACAGGGGGTCAGTACGAGCAGTACTTC. It is translated as CSASTGGQYEQYF.

The genes are TRBV5-4 and TRBJ2-7; possible D gene TRBD1, 6 bases. The CDR3 extends over 18 amino acids. Trimming cost V 4 bases and J 3 bases, with 26 bases left between them. CDR1 and CDR2 (germline): SGHNT, YYREEE (reference sequence). The CDR3: CASSRTSLDSRRYYEQYF. In DNA, the CDR3 is TGTGCCAGCAGCCGGACGAGTTTGGACAGCCGACGCTACTACGAGCAGTACTTC.

The chain has TRBV15 and TRBJ2-7, with TRBD1 matching 9 bases. CDR3 length: 15 amino acids. Germline CDR1 reads LNHNV; CDR2 reads YYDKDF (reference sequence). V gave up 0 bases and J gave up 2 bases; unmatched junction bases: 2. As DNA, the CDR3 is TGTGCCACCAGCAGAGATGGGACAGGGACCTACGAGCAGTACTTC. It specifies CATSRDGTGTYEQYF.

The CDR3, as DNA: TGTGCCAGCAGTTCCGACAGGTTTAATCAGCCCCAGCATTTT. It codes for CASSSDRFNQPQHF. The chain uses TRBV6-6 and TRBJ1-5, with D tentatively TRBD1 (6 bases). CDR3 length: 14 residues. Trimming cost V 4 bases and J 4 bases, with 11 bases left between them. The germline gives CDR1 MNHNY, CDR2 SVGAGI (reference sequence).

V is TRBV7-8 and J is TRBJ2-7, with 10 bases identical to TRBD2. Germline lookup yields CDR1 SGHVS and CDR2 FQNEAQ. V shed 5 bases, J shed 1 base, and the junction held 2 bases outside the gene matches. The CDR3 has 14 residues. DNA of the CDR3: TGTGCCAGCAGCCGGACTAGCGGATCCTACGAGCAGTACTTC. It encodes CASSRTSGSYEQYF.

The chain recombines TRBV5-8 with TRBJ2-3; 7 positions agree with TRBD2. There are 15 residues in the CDR3. The germline V gene has CDR1 SGHTS and CDR2 YDEGEE. V lost 6 bases to trimming and J lost 0 bases; unmatched junction nucleotides: 7. Here the CDR3 DNA reads TGTGCCAGCATTCTAGCGGTTGTTAGCACAGATACGCAGTATTTT. As protein: CASILAVVSTDTQYF.

V usage is TRBV7-3 and J usage is TRBJ2-6, with D perhaps TRBD1 (5 bases). In germline, CDR1 is SGHTA, CDR2 FQGTGA. This CDR3 has 16 amino acids. V was trimmed by 5 bases and J by 2 bases, leaving 13 bases between them. The CDR3 DNA sequence: TGTGCCAGCAGCCCCCTGACAGCGCCTGGGGCCAACGTCCTGACTTTC. It yields the protein CASSPLTAPGANVLTF. Together with reference TRBV7-3 and TRBJ2-6, the CDR3 gives the full variable domain: GAGVSQTPSNKVTEKGKYVELRCDPISGHTALYWYRQSLGQGPEFLIYFQGTGAADDSGLPNDRFFAVRPEGSVSTLKIQRTERGDSAVYLCASSPLTAPGANVLTFGAGSRLTVL.

J is TRBJ1-2 and V is TRBV5-4; TRBD1 agrees at 9 bases. Trimming took 4 bases from V and 7 from J; bases not matched to a gene: 5. The CDR3 is 13 amino acids. The germline V gene has CDR1 SGHNT and CDR2 YYREEE (reference sequence). CDR3 in DNA: TGTGCCAGCAGCCCTACAGGGGGCTTTGGCTACACCTTC. It specifies CASSPTGGFGYTF.